This TCR beta chain stems from a study of a mutant IDH1 vaccine in newly diagnosed glioma. Study summary: Among treated patients, around 62% were male and 37.5% female, and mean age was roughly 40 years. Study-wide results and caveats: The study observed vaccine-induced immune responses in around 94% of patients.

Time point: week 47, end of study. With topical imiquimod, each dose of the vaccine consisted of 300 ug of mutant IDH1 20-mer peptide. Trimming left V 5 bases short and J 5 bases short, with 18 bases between. The CDR3 is 15 residues long. Looked up from germline, CDR1 is MNHNS and CDR2 is SASEGT. Regarding this clone: Its antigen remains unknown.

Generated by immunoSEQ multiplex PCR, the TCRdb table keeps only in-frame clones and is missing some. The data contain 20,000 to 25,000 clones, 84% of them singletons. The sequence was collected from a man in his forties with glioma. The chain combines TRBV6-1 with TRBJ2-5; D tentatively reads TRBD1 or TRBD2 (5 bases each). The source was PBMCs, collected from a glioma patient whose treatment included an IDH1 peptide vaccine. The CDR3 DNA follows: TGTGCCAGCAGTTCCGGGGCCGCGCCAAGGGAGACCCAGTACTTC. This encodes CASSSGAAPRETQYF.